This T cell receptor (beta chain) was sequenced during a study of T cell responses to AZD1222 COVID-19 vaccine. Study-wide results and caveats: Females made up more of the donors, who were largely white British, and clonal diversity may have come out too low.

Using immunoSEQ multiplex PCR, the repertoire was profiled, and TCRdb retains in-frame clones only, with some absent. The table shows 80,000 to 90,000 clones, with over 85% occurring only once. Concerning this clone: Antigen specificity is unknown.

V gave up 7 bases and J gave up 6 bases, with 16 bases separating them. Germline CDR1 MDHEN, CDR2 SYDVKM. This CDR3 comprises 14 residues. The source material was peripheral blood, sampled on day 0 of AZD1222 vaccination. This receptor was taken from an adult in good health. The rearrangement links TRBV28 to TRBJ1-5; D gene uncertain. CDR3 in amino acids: CASIMTSKGQPQHF. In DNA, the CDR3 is TGTGCCAGCATAATGACGTCTAAAGGTCAGCCCCAGCATTTT.